This TCR beta chain was retrieved from a study of CD8 T cells in ankylosing spondylitis. On this clonotype itself: Its antigen is not identified.

Study observations and caveats: What appeared characteristic of ankylosing spondylitis blood was a TCR beta motif of about eight highly homologous variants. The authors reported significant enrichment of disease-linked clones in matched ankylosing spondylitis synovial fluid.

A single record per CDR3 protein comes from TCRdb applying MiXCR to the 5' RACE reads. The data hold some 700,000 distinct CDR3 sequences, with 15% to 20% observed a single time. Trimming cost V 2 bases and J 1 base; bases outside gene matches: 4. CDR3 length: 15 residues. Germline loops: CDR1 SGHDN, CDR2 FVKESK. The sequenced sample was blood, either unsorted or a sorted T cell fraction (not recorded which). The source is a male donor with ankylosing spondylitis. The chain uses TRBV14 and TRBJ2-5; TRBD1 matches 7 bases. The CDR3 DNA follows: TGTGCCAGCAGCCAAAACAGGGGATTCCAAGAGACCCAGTACTTC. This gives the protein CASSQNRGFQETQYF.